Reported below is one TCR beta chain. These data are taken from a study of CD8 T cells in Susac syndrome. RNA totalling about 0.45 to 1 ug underwent reverse transcription with random hexamers. Across 54 Vbeta and 13 Jbeta, TCR beta CDR3 was amplified with immunoSEQ multiplex PCR. TCRdb redid the calling of the immunoSEQ multiplex PCR reads with MiXCR, one entry per CDR3 protein. The sample records approximately 220,000 distinct CDR3 sequences, roughly nine tenths being singletons. V shed 0 bases, J shed 8 bases, and the junction held 5 bases outside the gene matches. From germline, CDR1 is SGDLS and CDR2 YYNGEE. The CDR3 is made up of 14 amino acids.

The receptor's source is a human donor with multiple sclerosis. Specimen: CD8+ T cells from PBMCs. V gene TRBV9 combines with J gene TRBJ2-1, with 7 positions matching TRBD2. The CDR3 DNA sequence: TGTGCCAGCAGCGTAGCCGGGGGGTGGGATGAGCAGTTCTTC. Encoded protein: CASSVAGGWDEQFF.